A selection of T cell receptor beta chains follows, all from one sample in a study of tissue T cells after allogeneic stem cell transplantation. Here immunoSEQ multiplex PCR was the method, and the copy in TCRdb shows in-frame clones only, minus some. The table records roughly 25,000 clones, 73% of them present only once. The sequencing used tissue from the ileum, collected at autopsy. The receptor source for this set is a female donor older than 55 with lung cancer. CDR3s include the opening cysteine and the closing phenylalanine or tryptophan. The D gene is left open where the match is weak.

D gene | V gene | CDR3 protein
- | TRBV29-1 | CSADETNTGELFF
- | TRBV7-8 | CASSLGWRGDGETQYF
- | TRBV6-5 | CASSYSRKNTEAFF
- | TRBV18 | CASSPFGATNEKLFF
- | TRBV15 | CATSIRGFGGNTIYF
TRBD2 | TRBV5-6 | CASKTRTSGIIAYNEQFF
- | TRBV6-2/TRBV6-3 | CASSWGDTQYF
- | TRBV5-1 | CASSFQGQQETQYF
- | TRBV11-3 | CASSLDPGSNEQFF
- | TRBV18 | CASSPSSSYEQYF
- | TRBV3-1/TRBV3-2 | CASSQAGTFGGANVLTF
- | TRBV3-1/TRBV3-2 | CASSQDRRDLQPQHF
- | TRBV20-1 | CSALRGTEAFF
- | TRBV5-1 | CASKPGDANTGELFF
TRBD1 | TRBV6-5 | CASSYGRTGSTEAFF
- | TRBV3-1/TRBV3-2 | CAPGANVLTF
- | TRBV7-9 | CASSPSGGARYEQYF
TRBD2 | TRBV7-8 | CASSPAGQGVFF
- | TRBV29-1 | CSTLRGIGNTEAFF
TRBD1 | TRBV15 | CATSREIQGEDQPQHF
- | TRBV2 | CASGDLQGYEQYF
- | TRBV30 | CAWSQPGRRGGEQFF
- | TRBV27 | CASSLSSGSQETQYF
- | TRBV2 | CASSEEGPMKEGYTF
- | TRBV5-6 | CASEKRGIQETQYF
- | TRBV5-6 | CASSFRGTLPYEQYF
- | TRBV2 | CASSVRGIRQETQYF
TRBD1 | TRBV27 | CASSLWGGQSNQPQHF
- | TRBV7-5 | CARSKRTSGDRTDTQYF
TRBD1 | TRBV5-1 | CASSLHQGQLNTEAFF
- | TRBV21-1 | CASSNRDTNTGELFF
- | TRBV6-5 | CASSSGLLLTAYEQYF
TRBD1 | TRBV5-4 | CATVQGASNYGYTF
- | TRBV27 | CASSSRLQGPNYGYTF
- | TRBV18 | CASSPDRKNTGELFF
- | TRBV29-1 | CSVEAGFNEKLFF
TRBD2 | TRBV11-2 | CASSLGPSGSSQETQYF
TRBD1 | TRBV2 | CASGRMGQGGETQYF
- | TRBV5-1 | CASSLVYGEETQYF
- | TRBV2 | CASRPTRTDTQYF
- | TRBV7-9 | CASSFPGYGYTF
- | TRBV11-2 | CASSLDRRVSYNEQFF
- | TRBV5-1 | CASSLGTLARGYEQYF
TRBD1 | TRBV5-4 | CASSLGGQGNYGYTF
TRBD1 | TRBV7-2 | CASSTRQGARYEQYF
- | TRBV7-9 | CASSSTRGKQPQHF
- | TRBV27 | CASSPRRGNNQPQHF
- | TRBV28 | CASSDSYQETQYF
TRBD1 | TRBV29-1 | CSARGGTGNEKLFF
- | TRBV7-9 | CASSLEVGSNSPLHF
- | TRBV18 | CASSPGSYEQYF
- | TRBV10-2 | CASTRDGNTEAFF
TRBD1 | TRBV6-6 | CASSLGQGPAQPQHF
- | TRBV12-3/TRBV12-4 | CASSLGQKETQYF
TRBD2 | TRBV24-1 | CATSETGLAGVRDGELFF
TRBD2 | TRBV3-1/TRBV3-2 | CASSQRLAGVSDTQYF
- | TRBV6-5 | CASSYSRSNEQFF
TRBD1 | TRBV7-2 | CASSLRQGRRSYNEQFF
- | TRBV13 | CASSLRGETQYF